This entry features one T cell receptor beta chain sequence. Its specificity is unknown. Time point defined: neoterminal ileum biopsy at postoperative endoscopy, about 6 months after surgery. This specimen comes from a study of T cell repertoires in ileal Crohn's disease. The CDR3 length is 15 residues. Germline loops: CDR1 LGHNA, CDR2 YSLEER. Between the trimmed V and J ends, which lost 0 bases and 5 bases, there was a span of 11 bases. Study results and limitations: Active smokers at surgery had more clonal expansions than non-smokers. High-frequency clones were more common in sorted CD8 than CD4 cells. Every patient over 26.8% clonality showed endoscopic recurrence.

This table comes from immunoSEQ multiplex PCR, and its TCRdb copy is limited to in-frame clones, with some not included. The table includes 13,000 or so clones, roughly 80% detected once. The sample consisted of ileal tissue. The V and J genes are TRBV4-3 and TRBJ1-5, with D uncertain. The TCR was taken from an adult with Crohn's disease. The CDR3 bases are TGCGCCAGCAGCCAAGATGCATGGGGAGATCAGCCCCAGCATTTT. Encoded protein: CASSQDAWGDQPQHF.